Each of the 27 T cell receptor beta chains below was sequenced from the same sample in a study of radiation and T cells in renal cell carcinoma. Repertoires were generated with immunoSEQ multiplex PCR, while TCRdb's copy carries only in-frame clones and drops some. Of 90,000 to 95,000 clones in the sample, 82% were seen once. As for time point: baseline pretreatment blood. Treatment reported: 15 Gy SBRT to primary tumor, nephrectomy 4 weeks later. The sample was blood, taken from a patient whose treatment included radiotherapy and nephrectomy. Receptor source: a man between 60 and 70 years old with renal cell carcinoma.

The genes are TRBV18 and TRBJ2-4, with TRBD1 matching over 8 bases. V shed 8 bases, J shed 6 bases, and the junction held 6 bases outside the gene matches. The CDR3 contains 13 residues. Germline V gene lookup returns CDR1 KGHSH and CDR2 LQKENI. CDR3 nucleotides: TGTGCCAGCGGGGGACAGGTCGGAAACATTCAGTACTTC. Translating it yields CASGGQVGNIQYF.

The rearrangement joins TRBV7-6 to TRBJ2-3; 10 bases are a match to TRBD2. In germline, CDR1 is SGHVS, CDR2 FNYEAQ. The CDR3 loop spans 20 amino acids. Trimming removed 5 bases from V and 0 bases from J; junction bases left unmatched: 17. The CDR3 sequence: CASSTRGGILAGVSTDTQYF. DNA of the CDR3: TGTGCCAGCAGCACCAGGGGGGGTATCCTAGCGGGAGTTAGCACAGATACGCAGTATTTT.

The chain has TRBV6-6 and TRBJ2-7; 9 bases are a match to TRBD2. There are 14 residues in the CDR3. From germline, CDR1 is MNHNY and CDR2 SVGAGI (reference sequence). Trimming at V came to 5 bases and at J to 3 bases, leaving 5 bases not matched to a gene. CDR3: CASSTGRGGYEQYF. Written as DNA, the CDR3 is TGTGCCAGCAGTACGGGGCGGGGGGGCTACGAGCAGTACTTC.

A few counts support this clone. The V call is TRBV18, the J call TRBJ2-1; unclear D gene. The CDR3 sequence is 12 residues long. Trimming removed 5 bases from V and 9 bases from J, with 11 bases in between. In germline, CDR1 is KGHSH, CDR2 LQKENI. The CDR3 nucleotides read TGTGCCAGCTCATCTAGACGGAGTGAGCAGTTCTTC. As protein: CASSSRRSEQFF.

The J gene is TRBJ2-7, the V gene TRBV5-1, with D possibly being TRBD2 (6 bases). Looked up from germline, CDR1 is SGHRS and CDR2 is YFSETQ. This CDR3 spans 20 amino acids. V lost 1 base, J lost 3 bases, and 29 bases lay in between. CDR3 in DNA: TGCGCCAGCAGCTTGAATCTTGCTACCGATGGGGGGATAGCCTTCTACGAGCAGTACTTC. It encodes CASSLNLATDGGIAFYEQYF.

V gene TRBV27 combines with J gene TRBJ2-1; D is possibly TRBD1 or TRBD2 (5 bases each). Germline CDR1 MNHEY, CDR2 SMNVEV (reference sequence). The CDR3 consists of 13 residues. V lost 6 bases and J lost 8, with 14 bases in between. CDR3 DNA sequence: TGTGCCAGCAGCTGGGGGACGTCGGATGAGCAGTTCTTC. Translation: CASSWGTSDEQFF.

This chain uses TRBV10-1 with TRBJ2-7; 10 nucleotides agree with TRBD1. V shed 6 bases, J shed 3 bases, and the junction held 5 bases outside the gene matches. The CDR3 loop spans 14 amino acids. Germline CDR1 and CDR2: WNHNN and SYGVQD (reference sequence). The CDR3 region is CASSGTGVRYEQYF. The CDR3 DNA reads TGCGCCAGCAGCGGGACAGGGGTTCGCTACGAGCAGTACTTC.

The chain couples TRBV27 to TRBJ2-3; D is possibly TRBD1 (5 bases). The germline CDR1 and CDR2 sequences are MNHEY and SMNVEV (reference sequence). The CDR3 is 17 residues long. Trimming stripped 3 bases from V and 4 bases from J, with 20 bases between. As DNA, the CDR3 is TGTGCCAGCAGTTTGGGGCCCTATCTGGAAGTCCCAGATACGCAGTATTTT. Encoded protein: CASSLGPYLEVPDTQYF.

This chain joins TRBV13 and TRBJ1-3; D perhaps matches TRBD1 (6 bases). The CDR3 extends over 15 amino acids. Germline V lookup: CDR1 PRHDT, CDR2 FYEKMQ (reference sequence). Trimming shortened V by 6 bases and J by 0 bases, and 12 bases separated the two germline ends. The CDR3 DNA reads TGTGCCAGCAGTGGCAGGGGCTACTCTGGAAACACCATATATTTT. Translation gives CASSGRGYSGNTIYF.

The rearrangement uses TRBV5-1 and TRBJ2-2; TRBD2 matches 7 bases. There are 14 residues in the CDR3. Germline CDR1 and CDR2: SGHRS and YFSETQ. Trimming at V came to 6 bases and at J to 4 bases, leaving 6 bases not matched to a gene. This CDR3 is CASTPSGITGELFF. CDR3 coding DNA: TGCGCCAGCACCCCTAGCGGAATCACCGGGGAGCTGTTTTTT.

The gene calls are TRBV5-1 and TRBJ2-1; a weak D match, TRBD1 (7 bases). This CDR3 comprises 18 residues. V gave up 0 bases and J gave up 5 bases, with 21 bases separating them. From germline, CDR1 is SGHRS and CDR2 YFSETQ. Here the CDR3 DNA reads TGCGCCAGCAGCTTGGCCCAACAGGGGCCAAGGGGGGACAATGAGCAGTTCTTC. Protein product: CASSLAQQGPRGDNEQFF.

The CDR3 DNA reads TGTGCCAGCAACGCAGAAGGGCAAACGGCTTACGAGCAGTACTTC. Residues: CASNAEGQTAYEQYF. The rearrangement links TRBV6-4 to TRBJ2-7; no reliable D call. Germline values: CDR1 MRHNA, CDR2 SNTAGT. The V end was cut by 7 bases, the J end by 4 bases, with 20 bases between. The CDR3 totals 15 residues.

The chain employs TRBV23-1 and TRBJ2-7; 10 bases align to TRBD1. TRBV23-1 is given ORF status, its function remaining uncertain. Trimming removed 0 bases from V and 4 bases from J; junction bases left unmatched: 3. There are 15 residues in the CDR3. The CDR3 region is CASSQSGDRGYEQYF. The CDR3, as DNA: TGCGCCAGCAGTCAATCGGGGGACAGGGGTTACGAGCAGTACTTC.

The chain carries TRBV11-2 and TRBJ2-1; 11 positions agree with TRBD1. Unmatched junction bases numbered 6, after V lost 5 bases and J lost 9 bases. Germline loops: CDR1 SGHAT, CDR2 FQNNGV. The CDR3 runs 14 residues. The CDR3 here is CASSPGTGGVEQFF. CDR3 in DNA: TGTGCCAGCAGCCCTGGGACAGGGGGGGTTGAGCAGTTCTTC. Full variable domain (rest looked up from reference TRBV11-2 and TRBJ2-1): EAGVAQSPRYKIIEKRQSVAFWCNPISGHATLYWYQQILGQGPKLLIQFQNNGVVDDSQLPKDRFSAERLKGVDSTLKIQPAKLEDSAVYLCASSPGTGGVEQFFGPGTRLTVL.

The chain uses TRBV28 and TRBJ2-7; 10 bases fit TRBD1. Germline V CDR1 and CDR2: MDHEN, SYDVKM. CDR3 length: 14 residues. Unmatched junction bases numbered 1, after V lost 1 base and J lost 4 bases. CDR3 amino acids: CASSLLGQGYEQYF. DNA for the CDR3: TGTGCCAGCAGTTTATTGGGACAGGGGTACGAGCAGTACTTC.

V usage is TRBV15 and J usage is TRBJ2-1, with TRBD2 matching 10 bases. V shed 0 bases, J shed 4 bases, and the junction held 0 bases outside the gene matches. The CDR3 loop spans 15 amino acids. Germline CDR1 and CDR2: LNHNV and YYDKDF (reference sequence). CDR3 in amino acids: CATSREAGGYNEQFF. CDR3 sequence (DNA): TGTGCCACCAGCAGAGAAGCGGGAGGGTACAATGAGCAGTTCTTC.

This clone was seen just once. The CDR3 nucleotides read TGCGCCAGCGGCTCCAACATACAGGGGACTCTCTACGAGCAGTACTTC. It is translated as CASGSNIQGTLYEQYF. J is TRBJ2-7 and V is TRBV5-1; a weak D match, TRBD1 (7 bases). This CDR3 has 16 residues. Trimming cost V 7 bases and J 3 bases, with 23 bases left between them. Germline values: CDR1 SGHRS, CDR2 YFSETQ.

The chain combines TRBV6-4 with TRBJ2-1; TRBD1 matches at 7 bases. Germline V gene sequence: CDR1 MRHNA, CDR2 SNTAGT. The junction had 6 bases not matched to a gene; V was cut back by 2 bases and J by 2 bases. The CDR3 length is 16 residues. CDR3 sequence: CASSDEWTGTYNEQFF. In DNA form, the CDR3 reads TGTGCCAGCAGTGACGAATGGACAGGCACCTACAATGAGCAGTTCTTC.

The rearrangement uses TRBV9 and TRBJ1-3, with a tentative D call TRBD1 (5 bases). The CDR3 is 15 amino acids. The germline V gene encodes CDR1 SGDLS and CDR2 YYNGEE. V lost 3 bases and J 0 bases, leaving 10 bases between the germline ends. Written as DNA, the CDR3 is TGTGCCAGCAGCGATGACAGTTACTCTGGAAACACCATATATTTT. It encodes CASSDDSYSGNTIYF.

This CDR3 reads CASSPDLEQATNEKLFF. CDR3 nucleotide sequence: TGTGCCAGCTCACCGGACCTAGAGCAGGCGACTAATGAAAAACTGTTTTTT. The V call is TRBV18, the J call TRBJ1-4; D is ambiguous. The CDR3 is 17 residues long. The germline V gene encodes CDR1 KGHSH and CDR2 LQKENI. The ends were cut back, 3 bases at V and 2 bases at J, with 16 bases in the middle.

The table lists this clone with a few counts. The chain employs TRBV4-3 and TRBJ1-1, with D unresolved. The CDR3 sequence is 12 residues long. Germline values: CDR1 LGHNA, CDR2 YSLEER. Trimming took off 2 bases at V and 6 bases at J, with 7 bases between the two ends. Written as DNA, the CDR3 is TGCGCCAGCAGCCAAAGAGGCGCTGAAGCTTTCTTT. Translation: CASSQRGAEAFF.

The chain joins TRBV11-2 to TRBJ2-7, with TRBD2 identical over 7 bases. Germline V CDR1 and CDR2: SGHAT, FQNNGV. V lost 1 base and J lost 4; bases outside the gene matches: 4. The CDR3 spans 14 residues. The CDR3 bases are TGTGCCAGCAGCTTAGGAATTAGCGGGTACGAGCAGTACTTC. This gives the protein CASSLGISGYEQYF.

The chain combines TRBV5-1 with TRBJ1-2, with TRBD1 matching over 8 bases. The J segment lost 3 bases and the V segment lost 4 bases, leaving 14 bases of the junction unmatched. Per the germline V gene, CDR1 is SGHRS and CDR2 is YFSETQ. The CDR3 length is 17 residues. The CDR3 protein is CASSPVGTGVVDYGYTF. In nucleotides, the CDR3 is TGCGCCAGCAGCCCCGTCGGGACAGGAGTAGTGGACTATGGCTACACCTTC.

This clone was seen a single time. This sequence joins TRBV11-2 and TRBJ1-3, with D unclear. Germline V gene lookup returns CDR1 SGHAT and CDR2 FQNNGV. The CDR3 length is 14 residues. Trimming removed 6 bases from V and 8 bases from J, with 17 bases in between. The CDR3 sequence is CASSYVAGPHTIYF. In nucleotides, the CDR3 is TGTGCCAGCAGTTATGTCGCTGGTCCACACACCATATATTTT.

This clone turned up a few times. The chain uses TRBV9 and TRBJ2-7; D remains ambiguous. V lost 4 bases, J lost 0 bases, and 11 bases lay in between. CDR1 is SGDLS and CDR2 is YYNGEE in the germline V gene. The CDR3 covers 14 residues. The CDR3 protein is CASSPQESSYEQYF. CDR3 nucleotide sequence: TGTGCCAGCAGCCCCCAGGAGAGCTCCTACGAGCAGTACTTC.

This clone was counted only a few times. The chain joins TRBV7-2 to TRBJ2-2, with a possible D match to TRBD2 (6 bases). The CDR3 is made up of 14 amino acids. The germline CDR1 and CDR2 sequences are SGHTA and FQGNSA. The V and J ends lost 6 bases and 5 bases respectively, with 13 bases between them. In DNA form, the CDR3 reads TGTGCCAGCAGTCCCGGGAGAGTAACCGGGGAGCTGTTTTTT. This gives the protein CASSPGRVTGELFF.

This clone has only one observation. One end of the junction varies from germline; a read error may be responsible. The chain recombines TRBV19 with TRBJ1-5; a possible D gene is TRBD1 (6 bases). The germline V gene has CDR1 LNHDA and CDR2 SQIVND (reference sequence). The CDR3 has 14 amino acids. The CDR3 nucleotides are TGTGCCAGCAGTATATCTGAGGGGGGAGGGCCCCAGCATTTT. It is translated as CASSISEGGGPQHF.